This TCR beta chain appears in the sequencing data of a study of blood T cell repertoires in COVID-19. In the study overall: PBMCs, B-cell-depleted T cells, or T cells were the source of the cDNA or gDNA that made up the material.

Germline-derived CDR1 and CDR2 are SGHDT and YYEEEE. This CDR3 is 18 amino acids long. V shed 0 bases, J shed 7 bases, and the junction held 13 bases outside the gene matches. Under the authors' procedure: Nucleated cell counts were estimated from reference gene primer amplification. The protocol was immunoSEQ multiplex PCR, while the TCRdb copy is restricted to in-frame clones and leaves out a portion. The D gene and trimming were derived from the DNA, and the V and J assignments and clone size from that table. This sample has under 200,000 clones, with roughly 80% found just once. V usage is TRBV5-6 and J usage is TRBJ2-1; 10 nucleotides line up with TRBD1. The TCR originated in a man aged 60 to 75 with acute or convalescent COVID-19. The sample consisted of peripheral blood. The CDR3 bases are TGTGCCAGCAGCTTGGGGAGGGTCGCTCGGGACAGGGGAAATGAGCAGTTCTTC. Amino acids: CASSLGRVARDRGNEQFF.